This is a list of T cell receptor beta chains from one sample in a study of graft-versus-host responses after intestinal transplantation. No antigens are known for them. TCRdb keeps only in-frame clones here, not all; method: immunoSEQ multiplex PCR. The table shows about 90,000 clones, with about 87% occurring only once. Material: unstimulated CD4+ T cells sorted from spleen or lymph node cells, obtained before transplant. These TCRs come from a human donor who was the organ donor for an intestinal transplant. Each CDR3 is given with its conserved first and last residue. Each record gives: V gene, clone size, D gene, J gene, CDR3 DNA, CDR3 protein. The D gene is left open where the match is weak. For some rows the clone size is stated as once, few or many, or as a class when expanded; others skip it.

v_gene: TRBV5-1
abundance: -
d_gene: -
j_gene: TRBJ2-5
CDR3nt: TGCGCCAGCAAAGTTCAGGGGTGGGGGGGAGAGACCCAGTACTTC
CDR3aa: CASKVQGWGGETQYF

v_gene: TRBV11-3
abundance: -
d_gene: TRBD1
j_gene: TRBJ1-1
CDR3nt: TGTGCCAGCAGCCGAAATCCTCGGGGACAGGTGGGCACTGAAGCTTTCTTT
CDR3aa: CASSRNPRGQVGTEAFF

v_gene: TRBV6-6
abundance: -
d_gene: TRBD2
j_gene: TRBJ2-1
CDR3nt: TGTGCCAGCAGCCAGCGACTAGCGGGAGTTTTGAATGAGCAGTTCTTC
CDR3aa: CASSQRLAGVLNEQFF

v_gene: TRBV19
abundance: -
d_gene: TRBD2
j_gene: TRBJ2-1
CDR3nt: TGTGCCAGTAGTATAGTCAAAAGAGGGAGACTAGCGGCCGAGATCGATGAGCAGTTCTTC
CDR3aa: CASSIVKRGRLAAEIDEQFF

v_gene: TRBV2
abundance: -
d_gene: TRBD1
j_gene: TRBJ1-2
CDR3nt: TGTGCCAGCAGTGGAGGGGGCACTTCCTACACCTTC
CDR3aa: CASSGGGTSYTF

v_gene: TRBV27
abundance: -
d_gene: -
j_gene: TRBJ1-2
CDR3nt: TGTGCCAGCAGCGGTTACCGGGGTAACTATGGCTACACCTTC
CDR3aa: CASSGYRGNYGYTF

v_gene: TRBV5-1
abundance: -
d_gene: -
j_gene: TRBJ2-7
CDR3nt: TGCGCCAGCAGCTTCGGGGGAAATAGAGGCGAGCAGTACTTC
CDR3aa: CASSFGGNRGEQYF

v_gene: TRBV7-3
abundance: -
d_gene: -
j_gene: TRBJ1-1
CDR3nt: TGTGCCAGCAGCTTAATTGGGGGCGAAGCTTTCTTT
CDR3aa: CASSLIGGEAFF

v_gene: TRBV7-8
abundance: -
d_gene: -
j_gene: TRBJ1-1
CDR3nt: TGTGCCAGCAGCTTATCCTCGGGGGGCACTGAAGCTTTCTTT
CDR3aa: CASSLSSGGTEAFF

v_gene: TRBV28
abundance: -
d_gene: -
j_gene: TRBJ2-7
CDR3nt: TGTGCCAGCAGTTTGGGGGGGCGCGAGCAGTACTTC
CDR3aa: CASSLGGREQYF

v_gene: TRBV7-8
abundance: -
d_gene: -
j_gene: TRBJ2-2
CDR3nt: TGTGCCAGCAGCTTCTACAGGGGACTAGGGGGCGGGGAGCTGTTTTTT
CDR3aa: CASSFYRGLGGGELFF

v_gene: TRBV18
abundance: few
d_gene: -
j_gene: TRBJ1-4
CDR3nt: TGTGCCAGCTCACCAAATTTCTCTGCAACTAATGAAAAACTGTTTTTT
CDR3aa: CASSPNFSATNEKLFF

v_gene: TRBV10-3
abundance: -
d_gene: TRBD2
j_gene: TRBJ2-3
CDR3nt: TGTGCCATCAGTGATCCTTCCCGACTAGCGGGCAGTCGTAAGCAGTATTTT
CDR3aa: CAISDPSRLAGSRKQYF

v_gene: TRBV12-5
abundance: -
d_gene: -
j_gene: TRBJ2-3
CDR3nt: TGTGCTAGTGGTTTGGACAGAGATACGCAGTATTTT
CDR3aa: CASGLDRDTQYF

v_gene: TRBV7-8
abundance: -
d_gene: -
j_gene: TRBJ2-3
CDR3nt: TGTGCCAGCAGCTTAGGTGGTGCGGGACCTAGCACAGATACGCAGTATTTT
CDR3aa: CASSLGGAGPSTDTQYF

v_gene: TRBV9
abundance: -
d_gene: TRBD1
j_gene: TRBJ2-3
CDR3nt: TGTGCCAGCAGCGCCGACAGGGTCAGCACAGATACGCAGTATTTT
CDR3aa: CASSADRVSTDTQYF

v_gene: TRBV11-2
abundance: -
d_gene: TRBD2
j_gene: TRBJ2-3
CDR3nt: TGTGCCAGCAGCTTAGTTCTAGCGGGGGGGCGAGATACGCAGTATTTT
CDR3aa: CASSLVLAGGRDTQYF

v_gene: TRBV7-3
abundance: -
d_gene: -
j_gene: TRBJ2-3
CDR3nt: TGTGCCAGCAGCGAAGGGCTGGGGGGAGGCTCCAAAGATACGCAGTATTTT
CDR3aa: CASSEGLGGGSKDTQYF

v_gene: TRBV5-1
abundance: -
d_gene: -
j_gene: TRBJ2-3
CDR3nt: TGCGCCAGCAGCTTCCGGGGGGCGCTTTCAGATACGCAGTATTTT
CDR3aa: CASSFRGALSDTQYF

v_gene: TRBV30
abundance: -
d_gene: TRBD1
j_gene: TRBJ2-5
CDR3nt: TGTGCCCTACAGGGGGCGGGAGAGACCCAGTACTTC
CDR3aa: CALQGAGETQYF

v_gene: TRBV9
abundance: -
d_gene: TRBD2
j_gene: TRBJ2-3
CDR3nt: TGTGCCAGCAGCCCCCCTCCGGGGCGGGGGGACACAGATACGCAGTATTTT
CDR3aa: CASSPPPGRGDTDTQYF

v_gene: TRBV27
abundance: -
d_gene: -
j_gene: TRBJ1-3
CDR3nt: TGTGCCAGCAGTCCCCGCGACAGTGGAAACACCATATATTTT
CDR3aa: CASSPRDSGNTIYF

v_gene: TRBV20-1
abundance: -
d_gene: -
j_gene: TRBJ2-5
CDR3nt: TGCAGTGCTGGGAGAGGAGAGACCCAGTACTTC
CDR3aa: CSAGRGETQYF

v_gene: TRBV7-2
abundance: -
d_gene: -
j_gene: TRBJ2-3
CDR3nt: TGTGCCAGCAGCTTAGGGGAGACAGATACGCAGTATTTT
CDR3aa: CASSLGETDTQYF

v_gene: TRBV9
abundance: -
d_gene: TRBD1
j_gene: TRBJ2-3
CDR3nt: TGTGCCAGCAGCGTTGGGACAGGGAGTCCCTTTAGCACAGATACGCAGTATTTT
CDR3aa: CASSVGTGSPFSTDTQYF

v_gene: TRBV6-1
abundance: -
d_gene: -
j_gene: TRBJ2-5
CDR3nt: TGTGCCAGCAGTGAATATAGGTGGGCCGAAGAGACCCAGTACTTC
CDR3aa: CASSEYRWAEETQYF

v_gene: TRBV6-1
abundance: -
d_gene: TRBD2
j_gene: TRBJ2-1
CDR3nt: TGTGCCAGCAGTGAAGAAGCGGGGGACTACAATGAGCAGTTCTTC
CDR3aa: CASSEEAGDYNEQFF

v_gene: TRBV18
abundance: once
d_gene: TRBD2
j_gene: TRBJ2-7
CDR3nt: TGTGCCAGCTCACGTCCGAGCGGGGGCCGCTACGAGCAGTACTTC
CDR3aa: CASSRPSGGRYEQYF

v_gene: TRBV30
abundance: -
d_gene: -
j_gene: TRBJ2-5
CDR3nt: TGTGCCTGGGGACGGGGAGGCCAAGAGACCCAGTACTTC
CDR3aa: CAWGRGGQETQYF

v_gene: TRBV28
abundance: -
d_gene: -
j_gene: TRBJ2-7
CDR3nt: TGTGCCACCCAGGCTAGGGGCTATAGCTCCTACGAGCAGTACTTC
CDR3aa: CATQARGYSSYEQYF

v_gene: TRBV6-5
abundance: -
d_gene: TRBD1
j_gene: TRBJ1-5
CDR3nt: TGTGCCAGCAGTACAGGGACAGCCAATCAGCCCCAGCATTTT
CDR3aa: CASSTGTANQPQHF

v_gene: TRBV11-2
abundance: -
d_gene: -
j_gene: TRBJ1-1
CDR3nt: TGTGCCAGCAGCTTAGAGGGTGCGGCCACTGAAGCTTTCTTT
CDR3aa: CASSLEGAATEAFF

v_gene: TRBV5-1
abundance: -
d_gene: TRBD1
j_gene: TRBJ1-5
CDR3nt: TGCGCCAGCAGCTCCGGGACAGGTAGCAATCAGCCCCAGCATTTT
CDR3aa: CASSSGTGSNQPQHF

v_gene: TRBV4-2
abundance: -
d_gene: -
j_gene: TRBJ2-7
CDR3nt: TGTGCCAGCAGCCAAGGAGGGAGTCTTCTCACCTACGAGCAGTACTTC
CDR3aa: CASSQGGSLLTYEQYF

v_gene: TRBV5-5
abundance: -
d_gene: TRBD1
j_gene: TRBJ2-5
CDR3nt: TGTGCCAGCAGCTTTTCCGGACAGGGTGAGACCCAGTACTTC
CDR3aa: CASSFSGQGETQYF

v_gene: TRBV6-6
abundance: -
d_gene: TRBD1
j_gene: TRBJ2-7
CDR3nt: TGTGCCGGGGCGACAGGGGACGAGCAGTACTTC
CDR3aa: CAGATGDEQYF

v_gene: TRBV4-2
abundance: -
d_gene: TRBD2
j_gene: TRBJ2-1
CDR3nt: TGTGCCAGTCCCAGATCCCCCCACTTGGGCGGGAGTAGAAGGGGTGAGCAGTTCTTC
CDR3aa: CASPRSPHLGGSRRGEQFF

v_gene: TRBV20-1
abundance: -
d_gene: TRBD1
j_gene: TRBJ1-1
CDR3nt: TGCAGTGCTAGTCGGGCCAGGGGGGCTTTCTTT
CDR3aa: CSASRARGAFF

v_gene: TRBV5-5
abundance: once
d_gene: -
j_gene: TRBJ2-5
CDR3nt: TGTGCCAGCAGCTTCAGGGAAGAGACCCAGTACTTC
CDR3aa: CASSFREETQYF